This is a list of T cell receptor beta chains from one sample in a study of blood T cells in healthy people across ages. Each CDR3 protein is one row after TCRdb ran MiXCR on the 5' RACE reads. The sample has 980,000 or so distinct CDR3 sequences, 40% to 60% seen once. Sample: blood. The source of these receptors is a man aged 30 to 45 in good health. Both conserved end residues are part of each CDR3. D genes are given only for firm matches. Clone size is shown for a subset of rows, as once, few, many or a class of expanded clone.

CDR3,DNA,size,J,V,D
CASRESGGGYNEQFF,TGTGCCAGCAGGGAATCGGGGGGGGGTTACAATGAGCAGTTCTTC,-,TRBJ2-1,TRBV12-3/TRBV12-4,TRBD2
CASSPPGDGLSGYTF,TGCGCCAGCAGCCCCCCCGGGGATGGCTTAAGTGGCTACACCTTC,-,TRBJ1-2,TRBV4-3,-
CASSERDRYNEQFF,TGTGCCAGCAGTGAAAGGGACAGATACAATGAGCAGTTCTTC,-,TRBJ2-1,TRBV2,TRBD1
CASSLERGGHGNEQFF,TGTGCCAGCAGCTTAGAAAGGGGGGGCCACGGCAATGAGCAGTTCTTC,-,TRBJ2-1,TRBV7-9,-
CASSPWTGTKNIQYF,TGTGCCAGCAGCCCCTGGACAGGGACCAAAAACATTCAGTACTTC,few,TRBJ2-4,TRBV7-2,TRBD1
CASGLGGRVNEQFF,TGTGCTAGTGGTTTAGGGGGGCGGGTCAATGAGCAGTTCTTC,once,TRBJ2-1,TRBV12-5,-
CSAVPVGTGGAVAKNIQYF,TGCAGTGCTGTTCCGGTAGGGACAGGGGGCGCGGTAGCCAAAAACATTCAGTACTTC,-,TRBJ2-4,TRBV20-1,TRBD1
CSAREPEPPYEQYF,TGCAGTGCTAGAGAGCCAGAACCTCCCTACGAGCAGTACTTC,-,TRBJ2-7,TRBV20-1,-
CASSSQPGGASTDTQYF,TGTGCCAGCAGCAGTCAACCCGGCGGGGCAAGCACAGATACGCAGTATTTT,-,TRBJ2-3,TRBV7-6,-
CSVESVFGRYGYTF,TGCAGCGTTGAATCGGTTTTTGGACGCTATGGCTACACCTTC,few,TRBJ1-2,TRBV29-1,-
CASSLTSGVSSYEQYF,TGCGCCAGCAGCTTGACTAGCGGGGTGAGCTCCTACGAGCAGTACTTC,few,TRBJ2-7,TRBV5-1,TRBD2
CASSLRLRGQMGNQPQHF,TGCGCCAGCAGCCTCCGCCTAAGGGGCCAAATGGGCAATCAGCCCCAGCATTTT,few,TRBJ1-5,TRBV4-3,-
CSVEGAGGSPSNEQFF,TGCAGCGTTGAGGGGGCAGGGGGCTCCCCGTCCAATGAGCAGTTCTTC,many,TRBJ2-1,TRBV29-1,TRBD1
CASRPSSGGFNQPQHF,TGTGCCAGCAGGCCCAGTTCGGGGGGTTTTAATCAGCCCCAGCATTTT,once,TRBJ1-5,TRBV12-3/TRBV12-4,-
CASSLGVPGTGDDEQFF,TGTGCCAGCAGTTTGGGGGTGCCCGGGACAGGGGATGATGAGCAGTTCTTC,-,TRBJ2-1,TRBV28,TRBD1
CASSLAENQPQHF,TGTGCCAGCAGCTTGGCAGAGAATCAGCCCCAGCATTTT,few,TRBJ1-5,TRBV7-9,-
CASLGSAGGNEQFF,TGTGCCAGCCTTGGATCCGCGGGGGGGAATGAGCAGTTCTTC,many,TRBJ2-1,TRBV6-6,TRBD2
CASSVDPRSPRGTEAFF,TGTGCCAGCAGCGTAGACCCTCGGTCGCCCAGGGGGACTGAAGCTTTCTTT,once,TRBJ1-1,TRBV9,TRBD1
CSVEGGKGYEQYF,TGCAGCGTTGAAGGGGGGAAGGGCTACGAGCAGTACTTC,-,TRBJ2-7,TRBV29-1,-
CASSPGTFPYEQYF,TGTGCCAGCAGCCCCGGGACCTTCCCCTACGAGCAGTACTTC,-,TRBJ2-7,TRBV11-1,-
CATKPFSVSRNNYGYTF,TGTGCCACCAAGCCCTTTTCGGTCTCCCGCAATAACTATGGCTACACCTTC,few,TRBJ1-2,TRBV7-2,-
CASSVAGSDGQPQHF,TGTGCCAGCAGCGTAGCCGGGTCTGATGGTCAGCCCCAGCATTTT,few,TRBJ1-5,TRBV9,-
CASSQVFTSGSNEQFF,TGTGCCAGCAGCCAAGTCTTCACTAGCGGGAGTAATGAGCAGTTCTTC,-,TRBJ2-1,TRBV3-1,TRBD2
CASSKGTLGEDTQYF,TGTGCCAGCAGTAAGGGGACGCTAGGAGAAGATACGCAGTATTTT,-,TRBJ2-3,TRBV6-2/TRBV6-3,-
CASSLAPPADNEQFF,TGTGCCAGCAGCTTAGCGCCTCCAGCCGACAATGAGCAGTTCTTC,once,TRBJ2-1,TRBV7-2,-
CASSELGTSGSYEQYF,TGTGCCAGCAGTGAATTAGGGACTAGCGGTTCCTACGAGCAGTACTTC,many,TRBJ2-7,TRBV25-1,TRBD2
CASSQEQGSGANVLTF,TGCGCCAGCAGCCAGGAACAGGGTTCCGGGGCCAACGTCCTGACTTTC,-,TRBJ2-6,TRBV4-1,-
CATRVGAQETQYF,TGTGCCACCAGGGTGGGGGCCCAAGAGACCCAGTACTTC,-,TRBJ2-5,TRBV6-5,-
CASSTEPLTGGGIQYF,TGTGCCAGCAGTACGGAACCTCTGACAGGGGGCGGCATTCAGTACTTC,few,TRBJ2-4,TRBV12-3/TRBV12-4,TRBD1
CASSTTRGSPLHF,TGTGCCAGCAGCACCACCCGGGGTTCACCCCTCCACTTT,few,TRBJ1-6,TRBV7-2,-
CASSLVSSYYKPQETQYF,TGTGCCAGCAGCTTAGTTTCCTCCTACTACAAACCCCAAGAGACCCAGTACTTC,-,TRBJ2-5,TRBV7-9,-
CASSRGTDKLGEQYF,TGTGCCAGCAGCCGGGGGACCGATAAGTTGGGGGAGCAGTACTTC,few,TRBJ2-5,TRBV7-9,-
CSAPTPLGADTQYF,TGCAGTGCCCCTACCCCACTAGGGGCAGATACGCAGTATTTT,few,TRBJ2-3,TRBV20-1,-
CASSHPGLWEQYF,TGCGCCAGCAGCCATCCGGGACTCTGGGAGCAGTACTTC,few,TRBJ2-5,TRBV4-1,-
CASSDSRGSYGYTF,TGCGCCAGCAGCGACTCCAGGGGCTCCTATGGCTACACCTTC,-,TRBJ1-2,TRBV5-1,-
CASSLEVRGRRRQETQYF,TGTGCTAGCAGCTTAGAAGTCCGGGGACGCCGTCGACAAGAGACCCAGTACTTC,few,TRBJ2-5,TRBV7-7,-
CSASLSSSGNTIYF,TGCAGTGCTAGTTTGTCGAGCTCTGGAAACACCATATATTTT,-,TRBJ1-3,TRBV20-1,-
CASSQDTMGTEAFF,TGCGCCAGCAGCCAAGACACCATGGGCACTGAAGCTTTCTTT,-,TRBJ1-1,TRBV4-1,-
CASSPRTGGTYGYTF,TGTGCCAGCAGTCCTCGGACAGGGGGTACCTATGGCTACACCTTC,-,TRBJ1-2,TRBV6-6,TRBD1
CASNYPGSNQPQHF,TGTGCCAGCAACTACCCGGGTAGCAATCAGCCCCAGCATTTT,-,TRBJ1-5,TRBV28,-
CASSLAEHGKLFF,TGTGCCAGCAGCTTAGCAGAGCATGGAAAACTGTTTTTT,-,TRBJ1-4,TRBV11-2,-
CASRPIQGALPYEQYF,TGCGCCAGCAGACCGATACAGGGGGCATTACCCTACGAGCAGTACTTC,many,TRBJ2-7,TRBV4-1,TRBD1
CSARDLRGTREKLFF,TGCAGTGCTAGAGATCTACGGGGGACGCGGGAAAAACTGTTTTTT,-,TRBJ1-4,TRBV20-1,-
CASSQEEAGATNSYEQYF,TGTGCCAGCAGCCAAGAAGAAGCGGGGGCCACCAACTCCTACGAGCAGTACTTC,-,TRBJ2-7,TRBV4-2,TRBD2
CAISKSSYEQYF,TGTGCCATCAGTAAGTCGAGTTACGAGCAGTACTTC,-,TRBJ2-7,TRBV10-3,-
CSARDRREAYNEQFF,TGCAGTGCTAGAGATCGCCGGGAGGCCTACAATGAGCAGTTCTTC,few,TRBJ2-1,TRBV20-1,TRBD2
CASSVGGSNQPQHF,TGTGCCAGCAGCGTAGGCGGTAGTAATCAGCCCCAGCATTTT,-,TRBJ1-5,TRBV9,-
CASSRVSGGYNEQFF,TGTGCCAGCAGTCGGGTTAGCGGGGGATACAATGAGCAGTTCTTC,-,TRBJ2-1,TRBV12-3/TRBV12-4,TRBD2
CASSFRTSGGTGYNEQFF,TGCGCCAGCAGCTTTAGGACTAGCGGGGGGACAGGGTACAATGAGCAGTTCTTC,-,TRBJ2-1,TRBV5-1,TRBD2
CAISERRSGGIGDEQFF,TGTGCCATCAGTGAGAGGCGTAGCGGGGGAATCGGGGATGAGCAGTTCTTC,-,TRBJ2-1,TRBV10-3,TRBD2
CASREQSSTDTQYF,TGTGCCAGCCGGGAACAGTCTAGCACAGATACGCAGTATTTT,-,TRBJ2-3,TRBV7-2,-
CASSFQGKPQHF,TGTGCCAGCAGTTTTCAGGGAAAGCCCCAGCATTTT,-,TRBJ1-5,TRBV27,-